One and the same sample provided the 29 T cell receptor beta chains below, sequenced in a study of blood T cell repertoires in COVID-19. The repertoire was sequenced with immunoSEQ multiplex PCR; TCRdb's copy has only in-frame clones and lacks some. The sample contains hundreds of thousands of clones, approximately 88% of which appear only once. The sample consisted of peripheral blood. All receptors derive from a woman aged 25 to 39 with COVID-19, enrolled during active disease.

This sequence joins TRBV2 and TRBJ2-1, with 10 bases fitting TRBD2. The V segment lost 4 bases and the J segment 8 bases; nucleotides outside the gene matches: 5. CDR3 length equals 14 residues. The V gene's germline CDR1 is SNHLY and CDR2 FYNNEI. The CDR3 protein is CASSVPSGGDEQFF. CDR3 DNA: TGTGCCAGCAGTGTGCCTAGCGGGGGCGATGAGCAGTTCTTC.

The gene calls are TRBV5-4 and TRBJ2-2; D is unresolved. The V end lost 3 bases, the J end lost 5 bases, and 5 bases lay between the germline ends. The germline V gene has CDR1 SGHNT and CDR2 YYREEE (reference sequence). The CDR3 runs to 12 residues. CDR3 loop: CASSSQTGELFF. The CDR3, as DNA: TGTGCCAGCAGCTCACAGACCGGGGAGCTGTTTTTT.

This chain joins TRBV4-1 and TRBJ1-2; D not resolved. This CDR3 is built from 19 residues. CDR1 is MGHRA and CDR2 is YSYEKL in the germline V gene. V was trimmed by 3 bases and J by 0 bases, leaving 23 bases between them. The CDR3 nucleotides are TGCGCCAGCAGCCAGCCGGCGCGGCATACCAGCACCTCTAACTATGGCTACACCTTC. Its translation: CASSQPARHTSTSNYGYTF.

V usage is TRBV7-2 and J usage is TRBJ2-2, with TRBD1 as a possible D gene (5 bases). The CDR3 length is 14 residues. Germline CDR1 and CDR2: SGHTA and FQGNSA. Trimming removed 5 bases at V and 6 bases at J, with 13 bases between. DNA for the CDR3: TGTGCCAGCAGCGTTGGCAGGGATGCCGGGGAGCTGTTTTTT. It yields the protein CASSVGRDAGELFF.

The chain uses TRBV5-1 and TRBJ2-3, with TRBD2 matching 12 bases. The junction had 3 bases not matched to a gene; V was cut back by 2 bases and J by 2 bases. Germline CDR1 reads SGHRS; CDR2 reads YFSETQ. The CDR3 runs 16 residues. CDR3 sequence (DNA): TGCGCCAGCAGCTTAAGGACTAGCGGGACCACAGATACGCAGTATTTT. Its protein product is CASSLRTSGTTDTQYF.

V gene TRBV30 combines with J gene TRBJ1-2; 9 positions agree with TRBD1. J was trimmed by 4 bases and V by 4 bases; bases with no gene match: 7. CDR3 length: 14 amino acids. Germline V gene sequence: CDR1 GTSNPN, CDR2 SVGIG (reference sequence). The CDR3 protein is CAWTKDRGGYGYTF. DNA of the CDR3: TGTGCCTGGACGAAGGACAGGGGAGGCTATGGCTACACCTTC.

The chain combines TRBV11-2 with TRBJ1-6, with D maybe TRBD1 (6 bases). The CDR3 runs to 14 residues. Trimming took 3 bases from V and 5 from J, leaving 8 bases between them. CDR1 is SGHAT, CDR2 FQNNGV, per germline. The CDR3 spells CASSFSGDNSPLHF. The CDR3 coding sequence is TGTGCCAGCAGCTTTTCAGGGGATAATTCACCCCTCCACTTT.

This clone has a handful of counts. The chain links TRBV5-1 to TRBJ2-2; D gene unclear. The CDR3 sequence is 14 residues long. Germline-derived CDR1 and CDR2 are SGHRS and YFSETQ. The germline V and J ends were trimmed by 2 bases and 1 base, with 6 bases remaining between them. The CDR3 region is CASSFPQNTGELFF. The CDR3 nucleotides are TGCGCCAGCAGCTTCCCCCAGAACACCGGGGAGCTGTTTTTT.

The J gene is TRBJ2-2, the V gene TRBV5-6; 7 bases map to TRBD1. CDR1 is SGHDT and CDR2 is YYEEEE in the germline V gene. V was pared by 3 bases and J by 4 bases, with 6 bases of the junction left unmatched. This CDR3 comprises 15 residues. This chain's CDR3 is CASSSGQVLTGELFF. CDR3 DNA sequence: TGTGCCAGCAGCTCCGGACAGGTTCTCACCGGGGAGCTGTTTTTT. The complete variable domain, with remaining parts taken from reference TRBV5-6 and TRBJ2-2, reads DAGVTQSPTHLIKTRGQQVTLRCSPKSGHDTVSWYQQALGQGPQFIFQYYEEEERQRGNFPDRFSGHQFPNYSSELNVNALLLGDSALYLCASSSGQVLTGELFFGEGSRLTVL.

This chain links TRBV7-9 with TRBJ2-4; maybe TRBD1 (6 bases). This CDR3 is built from 17 residues. V lost 1 base and J 7 bases, leaving 20 bases between the germline ends. CDR1 and CDR2 (germline): SEHNR, FQNEAQ (reference sequence). The CDR3 sequence is CASSLGFGGRGANIQYF. For the CDR3, the DNA is TGTGCCAGCAGCTTAGGTTTCGGAGGCAGGGGAGCGAACATTCAGTACTTC.

The chain is built from TRBV19 and TRBJ1-4, with no clear D. Per germline, CDR1 LNHDA and CDR2 SQIVND (reference sequence). The germline V and J ends were trimmed by 7 bases and 6 bases, with 21 bases remaining between them. The CDR3 loop spans 16 amino acids. The CDR3 nucleotides are TGTGCCAGTAAGCCGGAGGGAATTACCCGTTATGAAAAACTGTTTTTT. This translates into CASKPEGITRYEKLFF.

This rearrangement joins TRBV7-8 to TRBJ2-4; 8 nucleotides align to TRBD2. There are 16 residues in the CDR3. From germline, CDR1 is SGHVS and CDR2 FQNEAQ. V was pared by 0 bases and J by 5 bases, with 6 bases of the junction left unmatched. CDR3 coding DNA: TGTGCCAGCAGCTTAGCTCGGCGGGGGGCAGAAAACATTCAGTACTTC. This encodes CASSLARRGAENIQYF.

The chain links TRBV19 to TRBJ1-4; a possible D gene is TRBD1 (6 bases). This CDR3 is built from 14 residues. The germline V gene has CDR1 LNHDA and CDR2 SQIVND (reference sequence). V was cut by 3 bases and J by 2 bases, with 7 bases left in between. The DNA of the CDR3 is TGTGCCAGTAGTATGGGGGCGACTAATGAAAAACTGTTTTTT. This encodes CASSMGATNEKLFF. Full variable domain (rest looked up from reference TRBV19 and TRBJ1-4): DGGITQSPKYLFRKEGQNVTLSCEQNLNHDAMYWYRQDPGQGLRLIYYSQIVNDFQKGDIAEGYSVSREKKESFPLTVTSAQKNPTAFYLCASSMGATNEKLFFGSGTQLSVL.

The chain joins TRBV11-2 to TRBJ2-1; D call uncertain. The germline V gene has CDR1 SGHAT and CDR2 FQNNGV. V was cut by 0 bases and J by 8 bases, with 11 bases left in between. CDR3 size: 14 residues. CDR3 sequence: CASSLERVSHEQFF. For the CDR3, the DNA is TGTGCCAGCAGCTTAGAACGAGTATCCCATGAGCAGTTCTTC.

The chain carries TRBV4-1 and TRBJ2-5, with TRBD2 matching over 8 bases. Trimming took 4 bases from V and 4 from J; bases not matched to a gene: 8. From germline, CDR1 is MGHRA and CDR2 YSYEKL. CDR3 length: 15 residues. The CDR3 spells CASSPHNGRGETQYF. The CDR3 DNA reads as TGCGCCAGCAGCCCCCATAACGGGAGGGGAGAGACCCAGTACTTC.

This clone was counted only a few times. The chain carries TRBV2 and TRBJ1-1; 8 positions match TRBD1. The CDR3 covers 15 residues. Trimming cost V 4 bases and J 1 base; bases outside gene matches: 5. The germline V gene encodes CDR1 SNHLY and CDR2 FYNNEI. The DNA for the CDR3 is TGTGCCAGCAGTGCCGAACAGGGGGGGAACACTGAAGCTTTCTTT. Translated: CASSAEQGGNTEAFF.

The rearrangement links TRBV3-1 (or the pseudogene TRBV3-2) to TRBJ1-4; D remains unclear. The length of the CDR3 is 12 residues. Germline V gene sequence: CDR1 LGHDT, CDR2 YNNKEL (reference sequence). V was pared by 0 bases and J by 14 bases, with 10 bases between. The CDR3 region is CASSQDIYPLFF. Here the CDR3 DNA reads TGTGCCAGCAGCCAAGATATCTACCCGCTGTTTTTT.

The chain has TRBV30 and TRBJ1-1, with D maybe TRBD1 (6 bases). CDR1 GTSNPN and CDR2 SVGIG come from the germline V gene (reference sequence). The CDR3 consists of 14 residues. Trimming shortened V by 7 bases and J by 6 bases, and 21 bases separated the two germline ends. The CDR3: CASLGWQGIAEAFF. The DNA for the CDR3 is TGTGCCTCCCTGGGATGGCAGGGGATTGCTGAAGCTTTCTTT.

The V and J genes are TRBV7-2 and TRBJ2-7; the match to TRBD1 covers 7 bases. Trimming took 1 base from V and 7 from J; bases not matched to a gene: 13. The CDR3 is 16 residues long. The germline V gene encodes CDR1 SGHTA and CDR2 FQGNSA. The CDR3 nucleotides are TGTGCCAGCAGCTTAGAATCGGACAGGCCTAGGATGGAGCAGTACGTC. Translated, it gives CASSLESDRPRMEQYV.

The chain links TRBV5-8 to TRBJ2-1; 9 bases match TRBD2. CDR1 is SGHTS and CDR2 is YDEGEE in the germline V gene. This CDR3 is built from 15 residues. J lost 5 bases, V lost 2 bases, and 5 bases had no gene match. DNA for the CDR3: TGTGCCAGCAGCTTTTTGCGGGGGGGTGACAATGAGCAGTTCTTC. Its translation is CASSFLRGGDNEQFF.

The chain uses TRBV11-2 and TRBJ1-2; 7 nucleotides match TRBD1. After removal of 3 bases from V and 3 bases from J, the junction contained 7 bases not matched to a gene. The CDR3 consists of 15 residues. Per the germline V gene, CDR1 is SGHAT and CDR2 is FQNNGV. The CDR3 sequence is CASSLSRQGHYGYTF. The CDR3 DNA reads as TGTGCCAGCAGCTTGTCCCGACAGGGCCACTATGGCTACACCTTC.

The rearrangement uses TRBV28 and TRBJ2-7; tentative D call: TRBD2 (5 bases). The V end was cut by 6 bases, the J end by 6 bases, with 9 bases between. The germline V gene has CDR1 MDHEN and CDR2 SYDVKM. There are 11 residues in the CDR3. Written as DNA, the CDR3 is TGTGCCAGCAGCTGGGAGTCCGAGCAGTACTTC. Translating gives CASSWESEQYF. Full variable domain (missing parts from reference TRBV28 and TRBJ2-7): DVKVTQSSRYLVKRTGEKVFLECVQDMDHENMFWYRQDPGLGLRLIYFSYDVKMKEKGDIPEGYSVSREKKERFSLILESASTNQTSMYLCASSWESEQYFGPGTRLTVT.

This rearrangement joins TRBV10-3 to TRBJ1-1, with 11 bases matching TRBD1. The V segment lost 7 bases and the J segment 5 bases; nucleotides outside the gene matches: 15. The length of the CDR3 is 17 residues. Germline V CDR1 and CDR2: ENHRY, SYGVKD. The CDR3 sequence is CAITDRGGTGGVTEAFF. The CDR3 nucleotides read TGTGCCATCACCGACCGGGGGGGGACAGGGGGAGTGACTGAAGCTTTCTTT.

V gene TRBV19 combines with J gene TRBJ1-5, with a tentative D call TRBD1 (5 bases). Germline CDR1 is LNHDA and CDR2 is SQIVND (reference sequence). V lost 0 bases and J 4 bases, leaving 10 bases between the germline ends. The CDR3 length is 15 residues. Here the CDR3 reads CASSIDSGLNQPQHF. Here the CDR3 DNA reads TGTGCCAGTAGTATAGACTCAGGGTTAAATCAGCCCCAGCATTTT.

This chain links TRBV7-9 with TRBJ2-2; perhaps TRBD2 as D (5 bases). The CDR3 consists of 19 residues. Trimming removed 5 bases at V and 0 bases at J, with 22 bases between. Germline assignment: CDR1 SEHNR and CDR2 FQNEAQ (reference sequence). The CDR3 nucleotides are TGTGCCAGCAGCATAGGTCGGGAATATAGCGCTTCGAACACCGGGGAGCTGTTTTTT. It specifies CASSIGREYSASNTGELFF.

This clone has a single count. The CDR3, as DNA: TGTGCCAGCAGCGCCACAGGGATGGGGACAGATACGCAGTATTTT. It yields the protein CASSATGMGTDTQYF. This chain links TRBV11-2 with TRBJ2-3, with D maybe TRBD1 (6 bases). CDR3 length: 15 residues. Germline V lookup: CDR1 SGHAT, CDR2 FQNNGV. V lost 5 bases to trimming and J lost 3 bases, with 15 bases between them.

V gene TRBV15 combines with J gene TRBJ1-6; D might be TRBD1 (5 bases). There are 16 residues in the CDR3. CDR1 is LNHNV, CDR2 YYDKDF, per germline (reference sequence). Trimming shortened V by 3 bases and J by 5 bases, and 14 bases separated the two germline ends. The CDR3 DNA sequence: TGTGCCACCAGCAGTTCAGGGTGGTACGATAATTCACCCCTCCACTTT. This encodes CATSSSGWYDNSPLHF.

The J gene is TRBJ1-5, the V gene TRBV2; D uncertain. V was shortened by 6 bases and J by 4 bases, with 10 bases between the two germline ends. This CDR3 has 13 amino acids. Germline CDR1 is SNHLY and CDR2 is FYNNEI. The CDR3 loop is CASSLVPNQPQHF. DNA for the CDR3: TGTGCCAGCAGCTTAGTACCAAATCAGCCCCAGCATTTT.

V gene TRBV28 combines with J gene TRBJ2-6; maybe TRBD1 (6 bases). V lost 4 bases and J 0 bases, leaving 19 bases between the germline ends. Germline CDR1 MDHEN, CDR2 SYDVKM. The CDR3 loop spans 19 amino acids. CDR3 bases: TGTGCCAGCAGTTCCTACTGGGGACAAATAACCTCTGGGGCCAACGTCCTGACTTTC. Translated, it gives CASSSYWGQITSGANVLTF.